The 7 T cell receptor beta chains presented below share a single source sample, sequenced in a study of tumor and adjacent non-tumor tissue in lung cancer. This sample's RNA came from whole unsorted tissue. The library came from three nested PCR rounds adapted from ARM-PCR protocols. MiXCR was run by TCRdb on the multiplex PCR reads, yielding one entry per CDR3 protein. This table holds fewer than 130,000 distinct CDR3 sequences, under 90% found once. Sequenced material: lung tumor tissue. Receptor source: a man between 65 and 85 years old with non-small cell lung cancer.

V gene TRBV6-5 combines with J gene TRBJ2-7; weak D call: TRBD1 (5 bases). The V end was cut by 4 bases, the J end by 4 bases, with 20 bases between. The CDR3 is 16 amino acids. The germline V gene has CDR1 MNHEY and CDR2 SVGAGI. As DNA, the CDR3 is TGTGCCAGCAGTTGCTCGTTTACATGGGGCAGTTACGAGCAGTACTTC. This sequence encodes CASSCSFTWGSYEQYF.

As to this clonotype: This may come from a read error, since a much larger clone is one base off. For the CDR3, the DNA is TGCGCCAGCAGAATTCGGACCGTCCAAGAGACCCAGTACTTC. The encoded protein is CASRIRTVQETQYF. The rearrangement links TRBV5-1 to TRBJ2-5; no reliable D call. Trimming cost V 5 bases and J 1 base, with 12 bases left between them. The CDR3 length is 14 residues. The V gene's germline CDR1 is SGHRS and CDR2 YFSETQ.

A word on this clonotype: A much larger clone differs by one base, so this may be a read error. The chain has TRBV7-8 and TRBJ2-7; TRBD2 aligns across 7 bases. There are 15 residues in the CDR3. The germline V gene encodes CDR1 SGHVS and CDR2 FQNEAQ. The J segment lost 2 bases and the V segment lost 5 bases, leaving 9 bases of the junction unmatched. In nucleotides, the CDR3 is TGTGCCAGCAGCCGTGGACGGGAGGTACCCTACGAGCAGTACTTC. This encodes CASSRGREVPYEQYF.

For this clonotype: The final CDR3 position lacks the conserved phenylalanine or tryptophan, pointing to a likely read error. This chain uses TRBV12-3 or TRBV12-4 with TRBJ1-2; the D gene is possibly TRBD1 (5 bases). The CDR3 contains 14 residues. The CDR3 spells CASSQWGTYYGYTI. CDR3 in DNA: TGTGCCAGCAGCCAGTGGGGCACATACTATGGATACACCATC.

Turning to this clonotype: The junction departs from the called germline gene at one end, perhaps through a read error. The chain is built from TRBV5-5 and TRBJ2-1; D tentatively reads TRBD1 or TRBD2 (5 bases each). Germline V gene lookup returns CDR1 SGHKS and CDR2 YYEKEE (reference sequence). This CDR3 has 17 amino acids. CDR3 coding DNA: TGTGTCAGCAGCTTGGCATTCGGGGCTAGGTCCTACAATGAGCAGTTCTTC. Its translation is CVSSLAFGARSYNEQFF.

Details on this clonotype: A junction end diverges from the germline sequence, so it may reflect a read error. This chain connects TRBV12-5 to TRBJ1-1; possibly TRBD1 for D (5 bases). Germline V gene data show CDR1 as LGHNT and CDR2 as FRNRAP. The CDR3 runs 14 residues. This CDR3 is CAGGLGVVYTGAFF. CDR3 nucleotides: TGTGCTGGTGGTTTGGGGGTGGTGTACACTGGAGCTTTCTTT.

This clonotype was detected only once. The V and J genes are TRBV10-3 and TRBJ2-5; 7 bases agree with TRBD2. Germline V gene sequence: CDR1 ENHRY, CDR2 SYGVKD. This CDR3 is built from 16 residues. J gave up 9 bases and V 6 bases, and 19 bases lay outside the gene matches. The CDR3 sequence: CAIRIERDPLLGSQYF. The CDR3 bases are TGTGCCATCAGGATCGAGCGGGACCCTTTGTTAGGGTCCCAGTACTTC.